The sequence of this TCR beta chain was determined in a study of T cell repertoires in cytomegalovirus infection. Study as a whole: Public TCR beta signature analysis indicated the presence of both CMV infection and matching HLA type. Overall study results and limits: HLA-C-restricted CMV-specific TCR beta clonotypes prevailed in the ex vivo response. Based on cumulative public TCR beta family frequency, carriers of CMV plus the relevant HLA were identified.

This clonotype turned up a few times. Antigen unknown. From the reads, TCRdb called clonotypes with MiXCR, one entry per CDR3 protein. This table holds some 400,000 distinct CDR3 sequences, roughly 18% found once. The sequence derives from a human donor in good health (CMV status not recorded). Some clones in this sample may be carry-over from other donors' samples. Sequenced material: PBMCs.

For the CDR3, the DNA is TGTGCCAGTAGAAATCCGGGGGCTAACTATGGCTACACCTTC. Encoded protein: CASRNPGANYGYTF. The chain recombines TRBV19 with TRBJ1-2; TRBD1 is a possible D gene (5 bases). Germline V gives CDR1 LNHDA, CDR2 SQIVND (reference sequence). The CDR3 consists of 14 residues. The germline V and J ends were trimmed by 6 bases and 0 bases, with 11 bases remaining between them.